These 9 T cell receptor beta chains originate from one sample sequenced in a study of blood T cell repertoires in COVID-19. Some clones are missing from TCRdb's copy, which holds only in-frame ones; the method was immunoSEQ multiplex PCR. The repertoire has approximately 140,000 clones, around 88% of them found once; the top ten carry 28%. Sample: peripheral blood. The receptors derive from a human donor in a cohort sampled during active COVID-19.

This clone showed up just once. The chain uses TRBV7-9 and TRBJ1-2, with D hard to call. Trimming stripped 5 bases from V and 2 bases from J, with 9 bases between. The CDR3 is made up of 13 amino acids. Germline-derived CDR1 and CDR2 are SEHNR and FQNEAQ (reference sequence). In DNA, the CDR3 is TGTGCCAGCAGCCCGGTGCGGAACTATGGCTACACCTTC. Translating gives CASSPVRNYGYTF.

The V gene is TRBV7-8, the J gene TRBJ2-6, with D maybe TRBD2 (5 bases). This CDR3 is 17 amino acids long. Germline values: CDR1 SGHVS, CDR2 FQNEAQ. V lost 5 bases and J lost 0, with 14 bases in between. For the CDR3, the DNA is TGTGCCAGCAGCCGTCGGGAAGGAGGCTCTGGGGCCAACGTCCTGACTTTC. Translation: CASSRREGGSGANVLTF.

There are a few counts of this clone. The gene calls are TRBV2 and TRBJ1-1, with D possibly being TRBD1 (5 bases). Germline V lookup: CDR1 SNHLY, CDR2 FYNNEI. The CDR3 has 15 residues. The V end was cut by 1 base, the J end by 0 bases, with 9 bases between. The CDR3 DNA is TGTGCCAGCAGTGAAGGGCCAGGGATGAACACTGAAGCTTTCTTT. Translated: CASSEGPGMNTEAFF.

In this sample, this clone turned up once. The chain uses TRBV7-9 and TRBJ2-7; D perhaps matches TRBD1 (5 bases). This CDR3 contains 13 residues. Germline-derived CDR1 and CDR2 are SEHNR and FQNEAQ (reference sequence). The V end was cut by 5 bases, the J end by 2 bases, with 10 bases between. Here the CDR3 reads CASSIQTAYEQYF. CDR3 nucleotide sequence: TGTGCCAGCAGCATCCAGACAGCCTACGAGCAGTACTTC.

J is TRBJ2-3 and V is TRBV10-3; D gene unclear. This CDR3 comprises 13 residues. Trimming took 5 bases from V and 5 from J, leaving 11 bases between them. Germline V gives CDR1 ENHRY, CDR2 SYGVKD. CDR3 protein: CAISTYSGDTQYF. The DNA for the CDR3 is TGTGCCATCAGTACCTACTCCGGAGATACGCAGTATTTT.

The chain recombines TRBV28 with TRBJ1-1, with 9 bases aligning to TRBD1. The CDR3 is 15 residues long. V was clipped by 7 bases and J by 7 bases; unmatched bases: 13. Germline lookup yields CDR1 MDHEN and CDR2 SYDVKM. The CDR3 DNA is TGTGCCAGCACCTTCCCCAGGGGACAGGGTGGTGAAGCTTTCTTT. Protein: CASTFPRGQGGEAFF.

The chain recombines TRBV7-9 with TRBJ1-6; D is ambiguous. CDR3 length: 14 amino acids. From germline, CDR1 is SEHNR and CDR2 FQNEAQ (reference sequence). V was cut by 6 bases and J by 2 bases, with 8 bases left in between. The CDR3 sequence: CASREEAYNSPLHF. CDR3 nucleotides: TGTGCCAGCAGAGAGGAAGCCTATAATTCACCCCTCCACTTT.

V gene TRBV13 combines with J gene TRBJ1-6, with 8 positions matching TRBD1. The length of the CDR3 is 16 residues. Germline assignment: CDR1 PRHDT and CDR2 FYEKMQ (reference sequence). V was clipped by 0 bases and J by 8 bases; unmatched bases: 6. The CDR3 is CASSLGGTGQDSPLHF. In nucleotides, the CDR3 is TGTGCCAGCAGCTTAGGCGGGACAGGTCAGGATTCACCCCTCCACTTT.

The chain carries TRBV19 and TRBJ1-5; weak D call: TRBD1 (6 bases). The CDR3 runs to 15 residues. Germline CDR1 and CDR2: LNHDA and SQIVND (reference sequence). V dropped 5 bases and J dropped 5 bases, with 16 bases sitting between them. CDR3 sequence reads: CASSLDSTNHQPQHF. CDR3 DNA sequence: TGTGCCAGTAGTTTGGACAGCACAAACCATCAGCCCCAGCATTTT.